The 9 T cell receptor beta chains given below trace back to one sample, sequenced in a study of blood T cell repertoires in COVID-19. The method was immunoSEQ multiplex PCR; TCRdb's version includes in-frame clones alone and lacks a portion of them. The sample lists roughly 300,000 clones, 80% to 90% occurring once. Sequencing used PBMCs or T cells enriched from blood (not recorded which). The receptor set was obtained from a woman in her thirties or forties with acute COVID-19.

The V gene is TRBV27, the J gene TRBJ1-1; D might be TRBD1 (6 bases). Trimming removed 5 bases from V and 1 base from J, with 11 bases in between. Germline V gene sequence: CDR1 MNHEY, CDR2 SMNVEV (reference sequence). The CDR3 loop spans 14 amino acids. The CDR3 region has the DNA TGTGCCAGCAGTGTTCTGGGACAGAACACTGAAGCTTTCTTT. Translated, it gives CASSVLGQNTEAFF.

This clone was seen only once. The sample carries other DNA sequences with the same CDR3. V gene TRBV5-8 combines with J gene TRBJ2-7; 16 nucleotides match TRBD2. Germline V gene sequence: CDR1 SGHTS, CDR2 YDEGEE. This CDR3 region has 16 residues. The V segment lost 3 bases and the J segment 2 bases; nucleotides outside the gene matches: 2. The CDR3 sequence: CASSSGTSGRAYEQYF. CDR3 bases: TGTGCCAGCAGCTCCGGGACTAGCGGGAGGGCCTACGAGCAGTACTTC.

The chain carries TRBV25-1 and TRBJ1-1; no firm D call. The V gene lost 7 bases and the J gene lost 0 bases, with 15 bases spanning the gap. Germline V gene data show CDR1 as MGHDK and CDR2 as SYGVNS. CDR3 length equals 15 residues. CDR3 loop: CASKVRNAMNTEAFF. DNA for the CDR3: TGTGCCAGCAAGGTCAGGAATGCCATGAACACTGAAGCTTTCTTT.

The chain combines TRBV2 with TRBJ1-1, with D maybe TRBD1 (6 bases). The CDR3 is made up of 14 amino acids. V was pared by 6 bases and J by 3 bases, with 14 bases between. Germline V gene lookup returns CDR1 SNHLY and CDR2 FYNNEI. The DNA of the CDR3 is TGTGCCAGCAGGCCGAACAGGGTTGACACTGAAGCTTTCTTT. Translated: CASRPNRVDTEAFF.

The chain carries TRBV13 and TRBJ2-1; TRBD2 matches at 13 bases. Unmatched junction bases numbered 5, after V lost 0 bases and J lost 0 bases. Germline CDR1 and CDR2: PRHDT and FYEKMQ (reference sequence). The CDR3 is made up of 19 amino acids. DNA of the CDR3: TGTGCCAGCAGCTTAGGTGTTAGGACTAGCGGGAGCTCCTACAATGAGCAGTTCTTC. Translated, it gives CASSLGVRTSGSSYNEQFF.

Only one count was recorded for this clone. V and J are TRBV11-2 and TRBJ2-1; 9 nucleotides align to TRBD1. Germline V CDR1 and CDR2: SGHAT, FQNNGV. Unmatched junction bases numbered 15, after V lost 5 bases and J lost 7 bases. CDR3 size: 17 residues. Here the CDR3 reads CASSLTVGTGLGNEQFF. The CDR3 DNA reads TGTGCCAGCAGCCTAACGGTGGGGACAGGGTTGGGGAATGAGCAGTTCTTC.

V gene TRBV4-1 combines with J gene TRBJ1-2; tentatively, D is TRBD1 (5 bases). Germline V gene sequence: CDR1 MGHRA, CDR2 YSYEKL. V was pared by 3 bases and J by 8 bases, with 25 bases between. The CDR3 covers 17 residues. CDR3: CASSHALNGDFSEGYTF. CDR3 DNA: TGCGCCAGCAGCCACGCTTTGAACGGGGACTTTTCGGAGGGCTACACCTTC.

The rearrangement uses TRBV9 and TRBJ2-5, with 8 bases matching TRBD1. The V gene end was trimmed by 4 bases and the J gene end by 3 bases; junction bases not matched to a gene: 5. The CDR3 contains 14 residues. Per germline, CDR1 SGDLS and CDR2 YYNGEE. CDR3 in amino acids: CASSKTGEKETQYF. Written as DNA, the CDR3 is TGTGCCAGCAGCAAGACAGGGGAGAAAGAGACCCAGTACTTC.

This clone was observed a handful of times. The sample holds other DNA sequences that translate to the same CDR3. The rearrangement joins TRBV4-2 to TRBJ2-2, with TRBD2 matching 10 bases. The CDR3 sequence is 17 residues long. Trimming took 0 bases from V and 5 from J; bases not matched to a gene: 6. Germline V gene lookup returns CDR1 LGHNA and CDR2 YNFKEQ. The CDR3 sequence is CASSQEVLAGRTGELFF. The DNA of the CDR3 is TGTGCCAGCAGCCAAGAAGTACTAGCGGGGAGGACCGGGGAGCTGTTTTTT.